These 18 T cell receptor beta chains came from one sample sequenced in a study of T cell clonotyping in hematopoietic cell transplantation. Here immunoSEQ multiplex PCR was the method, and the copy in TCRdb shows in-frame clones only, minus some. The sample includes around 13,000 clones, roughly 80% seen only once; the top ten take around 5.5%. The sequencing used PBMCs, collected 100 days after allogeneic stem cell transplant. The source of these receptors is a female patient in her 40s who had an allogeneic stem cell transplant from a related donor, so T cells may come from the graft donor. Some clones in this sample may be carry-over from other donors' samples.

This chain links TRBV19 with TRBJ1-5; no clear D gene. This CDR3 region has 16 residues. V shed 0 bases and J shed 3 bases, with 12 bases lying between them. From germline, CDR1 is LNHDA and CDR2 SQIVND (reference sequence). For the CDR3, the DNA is TGTGCCAGTAGTATAGATACTGGGAGGGTCAATCAGCCCCAGCATTTT. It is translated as CASSIDTGRVNQPQHF. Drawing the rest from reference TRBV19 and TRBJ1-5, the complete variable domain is DGGITQSPKYLFRKEGQNVTLSCEQNLNHDAMYWYRQDPGQGLRLIYYSQIVNDFQKGDIAEGYSVSREKKESFPLTVTSAQKNPTAFYLCASSIDTGRVNQPQHFGDGTRLSIL.

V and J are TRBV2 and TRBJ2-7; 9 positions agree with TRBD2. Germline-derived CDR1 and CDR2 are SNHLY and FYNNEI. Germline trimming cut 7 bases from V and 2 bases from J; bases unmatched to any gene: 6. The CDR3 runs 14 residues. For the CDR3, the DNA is TGTGCCAGCAAGACTAGCGGCCTTCCCTACGAGCAGTACTTC. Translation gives CASKTSGLPYEQYF.

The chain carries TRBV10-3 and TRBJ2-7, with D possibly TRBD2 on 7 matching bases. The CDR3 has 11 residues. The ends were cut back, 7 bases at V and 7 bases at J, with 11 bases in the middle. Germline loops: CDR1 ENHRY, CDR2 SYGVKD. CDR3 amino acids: CAIKGEGEQYF. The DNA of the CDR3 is TGTGCCATCAAGGGGGAGGGGGAGCAGTACTTC.

DNA for the CDR3: TGTGCCAGCAGCTTGGGGGGGTCTGGGGCCAACGTCCTGACTTTC. Translating it yields CASSLGGSGANVLTF. The genes are TRBV5-6 and TRBJ2-6; D possibly matches TRBD1 or TRBD2 (5 bases each). Trimming removed 0 bases at V and 1 base at J, with 5 bases between. This CDR3 is built from 15 residues. From germline, CDR1 is SGHDT and CDR2 YYEEEE.

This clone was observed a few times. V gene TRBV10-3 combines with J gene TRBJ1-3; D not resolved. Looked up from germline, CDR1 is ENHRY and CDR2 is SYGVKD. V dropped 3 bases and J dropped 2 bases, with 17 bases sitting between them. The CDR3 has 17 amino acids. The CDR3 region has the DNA TGTGCCATCAGTGAATTGGTCCCGGGTTTCGCTGGAAACACCATATATTTT. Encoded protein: CAISELVPGFAGNTIYF.

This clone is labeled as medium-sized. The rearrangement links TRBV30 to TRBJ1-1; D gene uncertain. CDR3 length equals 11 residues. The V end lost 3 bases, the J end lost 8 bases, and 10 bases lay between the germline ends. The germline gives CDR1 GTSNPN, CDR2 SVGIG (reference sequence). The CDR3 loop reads CAWSPANEAFF. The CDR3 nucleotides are TGTGCCTGGAGCCCCGCCAACGAAGCTTTCTTT.

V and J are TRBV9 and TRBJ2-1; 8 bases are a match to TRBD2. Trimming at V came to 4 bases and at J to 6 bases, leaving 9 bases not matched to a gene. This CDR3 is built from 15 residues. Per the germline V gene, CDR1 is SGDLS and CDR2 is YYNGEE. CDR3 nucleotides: TGTGCCAGCAGCCTGAGCGGGAGAAGCGTCAATGAGCAGTTCTTC. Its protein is CASSLSGRSVNEQFF.

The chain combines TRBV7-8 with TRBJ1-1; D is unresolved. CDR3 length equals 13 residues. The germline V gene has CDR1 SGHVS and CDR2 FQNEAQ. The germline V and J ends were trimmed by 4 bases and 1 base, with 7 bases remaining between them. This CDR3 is CASSYDPNTEAFF. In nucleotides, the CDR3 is TGTGCCAGCAGCTATGACCCGAACACTGAAGCTTTCTTT.

DNA for the CDR3: TGTGCCAGCGTCAAGGGGCCCTCGCGAGATACGCAGTATTTT. It encodes CASVKGPSRDTQYF. The chain links TRBV6-1 to TRBJ2-3; possible D gene TRBD1, 5 bases. V was clipped by 8 bases and J by 5 bases, with 17 bases between them. Germline CDR1 reads MNHNS; CDR2 reads SASEGT. CDR3 length: 14 residues.

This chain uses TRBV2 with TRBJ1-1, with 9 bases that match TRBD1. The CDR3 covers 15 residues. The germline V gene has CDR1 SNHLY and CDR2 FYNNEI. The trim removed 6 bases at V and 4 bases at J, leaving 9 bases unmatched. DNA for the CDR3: TGTGCCAGCAGGGTACAGGGGGCTTTGGGCACTGAAGCTTTCTTT. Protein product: CASRVQGALGTEAFF. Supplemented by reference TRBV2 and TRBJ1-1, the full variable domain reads EPEVTQTPSHQVTQMGQEVILRCVPISNHLYFYWYRQILGQKVEFLVSFYNNEISEKSEIFDDQFSVERPDGSNFTLKIRSTKLEDSAMYFCASRVQGALGTEAFFGQGTRLTVV.

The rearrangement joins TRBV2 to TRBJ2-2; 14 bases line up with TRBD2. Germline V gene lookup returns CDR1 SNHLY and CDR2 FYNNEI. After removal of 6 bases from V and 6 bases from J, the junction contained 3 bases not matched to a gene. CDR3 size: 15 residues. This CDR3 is CASRRTSGRSGELFF. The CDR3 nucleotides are TGTGCCAGCAGGAGGACTAGCGGGAGGTCCGGGGAGCTGTTTTTT.

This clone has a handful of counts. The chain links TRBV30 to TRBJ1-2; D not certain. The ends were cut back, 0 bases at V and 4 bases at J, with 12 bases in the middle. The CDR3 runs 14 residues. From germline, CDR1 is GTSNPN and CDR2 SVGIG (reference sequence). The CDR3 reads CAWSVSDTIYGYTF. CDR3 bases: TGTGCCTGGAGTGTTTCCGACACCATCTATGGCTACACCTTC.

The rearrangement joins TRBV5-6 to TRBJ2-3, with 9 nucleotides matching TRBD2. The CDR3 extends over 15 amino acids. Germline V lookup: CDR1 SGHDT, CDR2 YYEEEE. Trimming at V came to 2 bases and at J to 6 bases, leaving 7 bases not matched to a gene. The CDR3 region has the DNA TGTGCCAGCAGCTTAAGGGGTGCGGGAGGGGATACGCAGTATTTT. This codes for CASSLRGAGGDTQYF.

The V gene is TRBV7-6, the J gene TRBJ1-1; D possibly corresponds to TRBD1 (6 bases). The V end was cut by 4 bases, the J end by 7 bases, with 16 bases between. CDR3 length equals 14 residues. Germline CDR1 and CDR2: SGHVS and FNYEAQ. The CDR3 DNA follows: TGTGCCAGCAGCTCCACCATACAGGGTAATGAAGCTTTCTTT. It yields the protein CASSSTIQGNEAFF.

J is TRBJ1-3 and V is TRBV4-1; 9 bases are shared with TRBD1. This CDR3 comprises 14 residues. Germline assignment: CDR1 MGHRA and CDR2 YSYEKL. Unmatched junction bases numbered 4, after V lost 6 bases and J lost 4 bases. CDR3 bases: TGCGCCAGCAGGCGGGACAGGGCCGGAAACACCATATATTTT. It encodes CASRRDRAGNTIYF.

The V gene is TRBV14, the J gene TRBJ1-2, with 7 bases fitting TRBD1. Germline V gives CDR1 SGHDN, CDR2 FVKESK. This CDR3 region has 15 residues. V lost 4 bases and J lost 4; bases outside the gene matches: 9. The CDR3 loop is CASSPPGTVSYGYTF. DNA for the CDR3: TGTGCCAGCAGCCCCCCCGGGACAGTCTCCTATGGCTACACCTTC.

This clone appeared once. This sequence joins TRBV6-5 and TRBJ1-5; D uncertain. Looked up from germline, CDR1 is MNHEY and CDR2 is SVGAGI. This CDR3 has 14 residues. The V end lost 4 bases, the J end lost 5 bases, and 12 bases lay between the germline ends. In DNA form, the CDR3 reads TGTGCCAGCAGTTCCCTGGGCCCCGATCAGCCCCAGCATTTT. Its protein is CASSSLGPDQPQHF.

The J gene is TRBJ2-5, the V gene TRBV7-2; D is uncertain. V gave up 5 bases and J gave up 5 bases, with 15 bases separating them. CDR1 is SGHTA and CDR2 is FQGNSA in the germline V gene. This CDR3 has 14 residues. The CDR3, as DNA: TGTGCCAGCAGCCCGGGCCTAAGGGTCGAGACCCAGTACTTC. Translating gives CASSPGLRVETQYF.